This T cell receptor beta chain was recorded in a study of shared clonotypes between healthy human individuals. The overall study: Each donor had three CD4 naive, three CD4 memory, two CD8 naive and one CD8 memory plate. Overall study results and limits: Only blood was sampled; tissue repertoires likely differ. When naive CD4 clonotypes were compared across a few donors, about 5% were shared. Against clonotypes common to all four donors, non-shared ones had lower generation probabilities.

Germline-derived CDR1 and CDR2 are SNHLY and FYNNEI. V lost 11 bases, J lost 5 bases, and 14 bases stayed unmatched. The CDR3 covers 15 residues. Here immunoSEQ multiplex PCR was the method, and the copy in TCRdb shows in-frame clones only, minus some. The sample comprises about 610,000 clones, roughly 97% of which are singletons, and 0.045% to 0.06% rests with the top ten. Notes on this clone: Its specificity is not known.

This clonotype was sampled from a woman in her twenties or thirties in good health. The J gene is TRBJ2-1, the V gene TRBV2; 8 nucleotides line up with TRBD1. Sequenced input: naive CD4+ T cells sorted from blood. Noted subset: CD45RA+ positively selected. The CDR3 loop reads CAGTKGTGADNEQFF. CDR3 nucleotides: TGTGCCGGAACTAAAGGGACAGGCGCCGACAATGAGCAGTTCTTC.